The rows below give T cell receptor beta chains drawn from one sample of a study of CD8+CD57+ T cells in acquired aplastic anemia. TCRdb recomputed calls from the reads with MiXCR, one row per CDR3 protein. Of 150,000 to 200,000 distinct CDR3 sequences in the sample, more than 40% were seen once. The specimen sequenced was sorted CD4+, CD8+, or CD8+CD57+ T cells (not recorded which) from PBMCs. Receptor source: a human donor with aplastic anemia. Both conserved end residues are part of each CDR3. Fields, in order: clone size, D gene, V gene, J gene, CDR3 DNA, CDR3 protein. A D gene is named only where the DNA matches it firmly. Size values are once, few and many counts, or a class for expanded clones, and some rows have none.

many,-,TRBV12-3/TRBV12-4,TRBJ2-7,TGTGCCAGCAGTTTATCACAGGGAATATTCTACGAGCAGTACTTC,CASSLSQGIFYEQYF
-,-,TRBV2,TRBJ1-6,TGTGCCAGTACCCCCCGGTCAGGGCTTGGTTCACCCCTCCACTTT,CASTPRSGLGSPLHF
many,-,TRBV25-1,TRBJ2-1,TGTGCCAGCAGGTCATGGGGGGATGGTGACAATGAGCAGTTCTTC,CASRSWGDGDNEQFF
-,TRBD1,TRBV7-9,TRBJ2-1,TGTGCCAGCAGCCCCGGACAGGGCGATGAGCAGTTCTTC,CASSPGQGDEQFF
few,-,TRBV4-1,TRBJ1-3,TGCGCCAGCAGCCAAGAACCAACCTCTGGAAACACCATATATTTT,CASSQEPTSGNTIYF
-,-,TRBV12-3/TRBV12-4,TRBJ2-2,TGTGCCAGCAGGCCCGAGACTACGGCGGCCGGGGAGCTGTTTTTT,CASRPETTAAGELFF
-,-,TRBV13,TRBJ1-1,TGTGCCAGCAGGGACAGTTGGAACACTGAAGCTTTCTTT,CASRDSWNTEAFF
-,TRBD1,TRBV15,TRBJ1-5,TGTGCCACCAGCAGTTGGGGACAGGGGAATCAGCCCCAGCATTTT,CATSSWGQGNQPQHF
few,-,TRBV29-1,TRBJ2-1,TGCAGCGTTGAGCTAGCCGCGTACAATGAGCAGTTCTTC,CSVELAAYNEQFF
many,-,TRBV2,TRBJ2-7,TGTGCCAGCAGTGAAATAGAGCAGCTAGGCTCCTACGAGCAGTACTTC,CASSEIEQLGSYEQYF
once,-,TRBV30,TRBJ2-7,TGTGCCTGGAATACCGGGACTTCTATCCACGAGCAGTACTTC,CAWNTGTSIHEQYF
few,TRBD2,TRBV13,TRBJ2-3,TGTGCCAGCAGCTTAGCCGCCGGGGGGGATACGCAGTATTTT,CASSLAAGGDTQYF
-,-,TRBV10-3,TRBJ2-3,TGTGCCATCAGTGAAGGAGGGAGGGGGTGGCAGTATTTT,CAISEGGRGWQYF
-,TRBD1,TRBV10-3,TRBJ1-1,TGTGCCATCATGGTACAGGGGGGACCTGAAGCTTTCTTT,CAIMVQGGPEAFF
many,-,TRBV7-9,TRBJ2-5,TGTGCCAGCAGCTTAGAAGAGGGACCAATCATTTTCCAAGAGACCCAGTACTTC,CASSLEEGPIIFQETQYF
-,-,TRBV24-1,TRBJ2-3,TGTGCCACCAGTGATTCCAGGTCAGATACGCAGTATTTT,CATSDSRSDTQYF
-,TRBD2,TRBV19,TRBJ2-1,TGTGCCAGTAGTATGTCAGCTATCAGCGGGGGGGCATCTGAGCAGTTCTTC,CASSMSAISGGASEQFF
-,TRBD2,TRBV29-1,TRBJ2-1,TGCAGCGCCGGAGGGCTAGCGGGACAGAACAATGAGCAGTTCTTC,CSAGGLAGQNNEQFF
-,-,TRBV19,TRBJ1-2,TGTGCCAGTAGTACCACTCTGTCAGGCAACTATGGCTACACCTTC,CASSTTLSGNYGYTF
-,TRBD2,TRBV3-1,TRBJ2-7,TGTGCCAGCAGCCTTCAGGAGGCCGGGACTACCTACGAGCAGTACTTC,CASSLQEAGTTYEQYF
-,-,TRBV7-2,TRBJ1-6,TGTGCCAGCAGTTTAGCGCAGGAAGCCACCCTCCACTTT,CASSLAQEATLHF
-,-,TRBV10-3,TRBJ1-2,TGTGCCATCAGTGAGGACAGGAGGGACTATGGCTACACCTTC,CAISEDRRDYGYTF
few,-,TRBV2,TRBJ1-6,TGTGCCAAAGGGAACTTTCAGGACTCACCCCTCCACTTT,CAKGNFQDSPLHF
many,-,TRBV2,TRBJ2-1,TGTGCCTCAGCAAGACTAAGCTCCTACAATGAGCAGTTCTTC,CASARLSSYNEQFF
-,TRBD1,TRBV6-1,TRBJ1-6,TGTGCCAGCAAACCCGAACAGACAGGGTTAATCGATTCACCCCTCCACTTT,CASKPEQTGLIDSPLHF
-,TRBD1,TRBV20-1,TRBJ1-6,TGCAGTGCTAAGGGACAGGGGGCGCGAACCTATAATTCACCCCTCCACTTT,CSAKGQGARTYNSPLHF
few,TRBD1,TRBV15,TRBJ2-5,TGTGCCACCAATTGGGGACAGGGAATGCAAGAGACCCAGTACTTC,CATNWGQGMQETQYF
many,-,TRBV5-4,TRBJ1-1,TGTGCCAGCAGCTTGGTACACCAGAACACTGAAGCTTTCTTT,CASSLVHQNTEAFF
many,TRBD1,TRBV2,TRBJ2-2,TGTGCCAGCAGTGACCCTAATGAAGACAGGGACACCGGGGAGCTGTTTTTT,CASSDPNEDRDTGELFF
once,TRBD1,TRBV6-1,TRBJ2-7,TGTGCCAGCAGTGCAACAGGGGGCACCTACGAGCAGTACTTC,CASSATGGTYEQYF
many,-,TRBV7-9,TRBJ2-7,TGTGCCAGCAGCTCCGATACGGCGGCATACGAGCAGTACTTC,CASSSDTAAYEQYF
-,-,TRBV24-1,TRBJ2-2,TGTGCCACCAGTGCCCGGGCAGGGGTATCTACCGGGGAGCTGTTTTTT,CATSARAGVSTGELFF
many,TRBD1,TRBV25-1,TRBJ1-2,TGTGCCAGCAGTGAATCCGGGACAGCGTCTGGCTACACCTTC,CASSESGTASGYTF
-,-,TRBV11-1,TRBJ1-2,TGTGACAGCAGCCCCGCCCCCCATAGGTATAACTATGGCTACACCTTC,CDSSPAPHRYNYGYTF
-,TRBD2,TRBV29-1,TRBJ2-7,TGCAGCGTTGAAGGGACGAGGGCGGGAGGGCCCTACGAGCAGTACTTC,CSVEGTRAGGPYEQYF
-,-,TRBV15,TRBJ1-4,TGTGCCACCAGCAGAGAGGGGCGGGAAAAACTGTTTTTT,CATSREGREKLFF
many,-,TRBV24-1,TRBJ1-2,TGTGCCACCAGTGACCACCGGGATTCTAACTATGGCTACACCTTC,CATSDHRDSNYGYTF
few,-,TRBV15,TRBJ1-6,TGTGCCGTCTCAAGTGGGGGAACCTATAATTCACCCCTCCACTTT,CAVSSGGTYNSPLHF
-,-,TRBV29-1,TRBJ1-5,TGCAGCGTGAAAGCGGGGGGAGATCAGCCCCAGCATTTT,CSVKAGGDQPQHF
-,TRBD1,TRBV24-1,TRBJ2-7,TGTGCCACCAGTGACGGACAGGCTAGCTCCTACGAGCAGTACTTC,CATSDGQASSYEQYF
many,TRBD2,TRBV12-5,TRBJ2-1,TGTGCTAGTGGCCTCCCTAGCGGGGGTTACAATGAGCAGTTCTTC,CASGLPSGGYNEQFF
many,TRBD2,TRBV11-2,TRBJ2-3,TGTGCCAGCAGCCCCAGTCGACTAGCGGGAGGGGGTCCAGATACGCAGTATTTT,CASSPSRLAGGGPDTQYF
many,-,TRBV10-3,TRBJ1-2,TGTGCCATCAGTGAGGGTAGAAGGACATCCGATGGCTACACCTTC,CAISEGRRTSDGYTF
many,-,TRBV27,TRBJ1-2,TGTGCCAGCAGTTTAGCCAGGGGTAACTATGGCTACACCTTC,CASSLARGNYGYTF
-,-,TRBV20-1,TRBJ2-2,TGCAGTGCTAGAGCGCACACCGGGGAGCTGTTTTTT,CSARAHTGELFF
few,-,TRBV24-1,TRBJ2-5,TGTGCCACCAGTGATTTTCCGGGGAAGACCCAGTACTTC,CATSDFPGKTQYF
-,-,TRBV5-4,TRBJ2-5,TGTGCCAGCAGCCAAGTCGCCGGGATAATGAGAGAGACCCAGTACTTC,CASSQVAGIMRETQYF
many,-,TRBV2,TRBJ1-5,TGTGCCAGTGGAGTTGGGAGAAACAGCAATCAGCCCCAGCATTTT,CASGVGRNSNQPQHF
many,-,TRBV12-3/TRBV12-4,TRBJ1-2,TGTGCCAGCAGTTTGAGTCAGGGTAATGGCTACACCTTC,CASSLSQGNGYTF
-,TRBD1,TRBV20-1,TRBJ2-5,TGCAGTGCCGGACAGGGATTGGGTGAGACCCAGTACTTC,CSAGQGLGETQYF
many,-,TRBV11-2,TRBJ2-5,TGTGCCAGCAGCTTAGATGCAGAGACCCAGTACTTC,CASSLDAETQYF
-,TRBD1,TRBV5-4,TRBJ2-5,TGTGCCAGCAGCTTCCCAGACAGGGAAGAGACCCAGTACTTC,CASSFPDREETQYF
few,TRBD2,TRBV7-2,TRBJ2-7,TGTGCCAGCAGCCCCGGGACTAGCGGGACTTACGAGCAGTACTTC,CASSPGTSGTYEQYF